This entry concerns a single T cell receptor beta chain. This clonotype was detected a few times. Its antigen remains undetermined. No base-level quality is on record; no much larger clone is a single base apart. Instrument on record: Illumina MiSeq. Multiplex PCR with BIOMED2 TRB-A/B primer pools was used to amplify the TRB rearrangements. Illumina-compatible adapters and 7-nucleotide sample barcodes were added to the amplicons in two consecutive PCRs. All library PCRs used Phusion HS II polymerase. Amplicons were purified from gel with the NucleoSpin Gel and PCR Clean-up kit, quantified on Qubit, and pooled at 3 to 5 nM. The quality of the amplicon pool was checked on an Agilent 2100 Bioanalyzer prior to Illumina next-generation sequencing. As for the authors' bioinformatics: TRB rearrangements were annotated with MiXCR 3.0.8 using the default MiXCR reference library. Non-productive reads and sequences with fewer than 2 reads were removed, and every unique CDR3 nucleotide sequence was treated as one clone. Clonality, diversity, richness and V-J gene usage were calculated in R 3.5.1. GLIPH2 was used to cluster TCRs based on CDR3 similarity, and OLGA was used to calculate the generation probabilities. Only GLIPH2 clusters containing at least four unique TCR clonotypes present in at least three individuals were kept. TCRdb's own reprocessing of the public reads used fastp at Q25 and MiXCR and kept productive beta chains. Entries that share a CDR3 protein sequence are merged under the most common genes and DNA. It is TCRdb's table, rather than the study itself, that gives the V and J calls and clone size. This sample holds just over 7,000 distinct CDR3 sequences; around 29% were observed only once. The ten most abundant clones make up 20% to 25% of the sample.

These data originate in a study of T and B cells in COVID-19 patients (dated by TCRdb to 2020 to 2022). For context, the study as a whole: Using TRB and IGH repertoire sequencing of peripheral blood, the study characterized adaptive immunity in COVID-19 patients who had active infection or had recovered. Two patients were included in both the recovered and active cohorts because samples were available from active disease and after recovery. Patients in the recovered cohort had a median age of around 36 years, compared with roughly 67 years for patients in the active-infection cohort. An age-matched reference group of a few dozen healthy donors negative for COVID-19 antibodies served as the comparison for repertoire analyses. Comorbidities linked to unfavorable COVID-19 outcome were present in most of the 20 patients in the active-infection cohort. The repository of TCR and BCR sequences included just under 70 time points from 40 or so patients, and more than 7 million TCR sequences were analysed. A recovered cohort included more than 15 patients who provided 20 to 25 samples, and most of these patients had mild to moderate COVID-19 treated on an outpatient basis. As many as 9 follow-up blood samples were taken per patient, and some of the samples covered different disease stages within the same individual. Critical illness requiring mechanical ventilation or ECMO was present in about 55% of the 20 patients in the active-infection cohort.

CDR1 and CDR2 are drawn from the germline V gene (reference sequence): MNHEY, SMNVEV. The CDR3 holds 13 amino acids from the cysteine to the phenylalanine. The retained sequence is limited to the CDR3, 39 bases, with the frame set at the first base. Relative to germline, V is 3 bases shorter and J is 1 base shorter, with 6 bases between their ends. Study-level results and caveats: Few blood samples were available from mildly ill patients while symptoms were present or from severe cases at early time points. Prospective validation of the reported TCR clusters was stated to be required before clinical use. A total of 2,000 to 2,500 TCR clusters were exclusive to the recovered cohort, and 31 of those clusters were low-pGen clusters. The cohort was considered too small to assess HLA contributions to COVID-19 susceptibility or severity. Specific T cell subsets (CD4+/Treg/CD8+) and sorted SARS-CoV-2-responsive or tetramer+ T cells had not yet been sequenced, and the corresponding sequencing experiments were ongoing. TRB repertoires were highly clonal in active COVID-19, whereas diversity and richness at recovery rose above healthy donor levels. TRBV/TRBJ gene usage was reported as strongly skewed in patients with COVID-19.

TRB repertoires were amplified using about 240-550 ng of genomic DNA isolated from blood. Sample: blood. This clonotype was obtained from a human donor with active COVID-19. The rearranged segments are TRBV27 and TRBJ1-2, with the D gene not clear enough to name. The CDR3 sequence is CASSLQVNYGYTF. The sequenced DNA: TGTGCCAGCAGTTTGCAGGTTAACTATGGCTACACCTTC.